The T cell receptor (beta chain) described here comes from a study of spatial heterogeneity in lung cancer. Study background: Matched bulk RNA-seq gave a T cell module score that correlated strongly with tumor-region TCR transcript counts. Overall study findings and caveats: Ubiquitous and regional expanded TCR counts tracked ubiquitous and regional nonsynonymous mutations, respectively. Mutation tallies in tumors tracked expanded intratumoral alpha and beta TCR counts.

Time point defined: sample taken at primary tumor resection. TCRdb re-called the 5' RACE reads with MiXCR, one entry per CDR3 protein. The sample lists over a thousand distinct CDR3 sequences, over 8% seen once, with around 40% in the top ten. By sample fraction, this clonotype is medium-sized. The antigen remains undetermined. A library made for alpha chains picked up this beta chain off target, so its size means little. The sequencing here drew on lung tumor tissue, taken at surgery. This TCR was sampled from a female donor with early-stage non-small cell lung cancer.

The CDR3 protein is CASRVVSVNEQFF. The CDR3 nucleotides are TGTGCCAGTAGAGTTGTTTCAGTGAATGAGCAGTTCTTC. This chain joins TRBV2 and TRBJ2-1; D is unclear. The CDR3 loop spans 13 amino acids. Germline V lookup: CDR1 SNHLY, CDR2 FYNNEI. The V and J ends lost 9 bases and 7 bases respectively, with 16 bases between them.